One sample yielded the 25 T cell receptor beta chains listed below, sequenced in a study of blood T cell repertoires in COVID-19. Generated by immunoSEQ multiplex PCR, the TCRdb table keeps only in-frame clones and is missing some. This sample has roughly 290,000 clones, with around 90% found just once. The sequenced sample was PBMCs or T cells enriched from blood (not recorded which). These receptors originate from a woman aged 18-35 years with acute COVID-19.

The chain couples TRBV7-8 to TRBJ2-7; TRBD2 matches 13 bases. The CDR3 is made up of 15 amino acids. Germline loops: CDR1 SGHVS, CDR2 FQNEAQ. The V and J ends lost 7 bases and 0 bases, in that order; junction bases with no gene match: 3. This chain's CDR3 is CASTGLAGTSYEQYF. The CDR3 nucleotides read TGTGCCAGCACGGGACTAGCGGGGACCTCCTACGAGCAGTACTTC.

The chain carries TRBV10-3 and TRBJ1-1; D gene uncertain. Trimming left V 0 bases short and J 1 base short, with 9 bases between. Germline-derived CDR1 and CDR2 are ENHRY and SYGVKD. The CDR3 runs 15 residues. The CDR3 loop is CAISESGEGNTEAFF. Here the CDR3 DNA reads TGTGCCATCAGTGAGTCGGGCGAGGGGAACACTGAAGCTTTCTTT.

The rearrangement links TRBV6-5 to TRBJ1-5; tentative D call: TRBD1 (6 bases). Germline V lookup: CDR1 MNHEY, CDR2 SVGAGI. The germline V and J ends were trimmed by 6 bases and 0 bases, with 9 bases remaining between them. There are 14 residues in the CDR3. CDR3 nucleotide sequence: TGTGCCAGCAGAAACAGGGATAGCAATCAGCCCCAGCATTTT. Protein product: CASRNRDSNQPQHF.

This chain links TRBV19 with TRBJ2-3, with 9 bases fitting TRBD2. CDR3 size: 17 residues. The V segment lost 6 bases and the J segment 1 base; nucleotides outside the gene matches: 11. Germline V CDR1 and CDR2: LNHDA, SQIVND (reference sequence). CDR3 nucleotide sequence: TGTGCCAGTAGCCCTGCCCTAGCGGGAATCCGCACAGATACGCAGTATTTT. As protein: CASSPALAGIRTDTQYF.

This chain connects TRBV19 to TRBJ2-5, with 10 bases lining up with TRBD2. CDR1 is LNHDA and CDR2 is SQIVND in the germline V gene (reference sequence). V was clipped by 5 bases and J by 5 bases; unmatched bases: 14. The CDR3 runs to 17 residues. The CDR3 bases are TGTGCCAGTAGTTTCGGGAACCTAGCGGGAGCCGGGGAGACCCAGTACTTC. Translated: CASSFGNLAGAGETQYF.

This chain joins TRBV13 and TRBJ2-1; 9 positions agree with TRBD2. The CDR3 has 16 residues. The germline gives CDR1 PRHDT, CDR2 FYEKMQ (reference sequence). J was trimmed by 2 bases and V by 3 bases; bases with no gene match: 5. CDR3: CASSLSSGVTYNEQFF. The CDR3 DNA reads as TGTGCCAGCAGCTTGTCTAGCGGGGTGACCTACAATGAGCAGTTCTTC. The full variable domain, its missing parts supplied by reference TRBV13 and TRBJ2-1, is AAGVIQSPRHLIKEKRETATLKCYPIPRHDTVYWYQQGPGQDPQFLISFYEKMQSDKGSIPDRFSAQQFSDYHSELNMSSLELGDSALYFCASSLSSGVTYNEQFFGPGTRLTVL.

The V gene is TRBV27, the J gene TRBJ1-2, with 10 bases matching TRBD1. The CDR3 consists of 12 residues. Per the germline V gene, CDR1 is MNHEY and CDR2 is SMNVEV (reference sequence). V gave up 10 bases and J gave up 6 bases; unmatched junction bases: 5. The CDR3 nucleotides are TGTGCCACCTGGACAGGGGGAAATGGCTACACCTTC. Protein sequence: CATWTGGNGYTF.

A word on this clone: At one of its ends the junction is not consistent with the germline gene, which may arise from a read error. CDR3 nucleotides: TGTGCCAGCAGTTTAGGGACAGCGGATAAGTTTGTCTTC. As protein: CASSLGTADKFVF. The V and J genes are TRBV12-3 or TRBV12-4 and TRBJ2-1; TRBD1 is a possible D gene (6 bases). This CDR3 has 13 amino acids.

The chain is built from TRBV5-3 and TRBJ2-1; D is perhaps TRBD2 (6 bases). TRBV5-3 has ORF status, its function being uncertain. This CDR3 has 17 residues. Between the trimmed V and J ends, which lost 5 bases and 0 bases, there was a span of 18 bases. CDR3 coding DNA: TGTGCCAGAAGACCTCCCACTAGCTTGAGCTCCTACAATGAGCAGTTCTTC. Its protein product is CARRPPTSLSSYNEQFF.

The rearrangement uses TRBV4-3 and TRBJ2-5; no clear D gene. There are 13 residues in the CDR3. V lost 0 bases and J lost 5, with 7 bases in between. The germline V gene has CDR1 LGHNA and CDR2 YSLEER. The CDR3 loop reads CASSQDKEETQYF. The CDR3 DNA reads TGCGCCAGCAGCCAAGATAAGGAGGAGACCCAGTACTTC.

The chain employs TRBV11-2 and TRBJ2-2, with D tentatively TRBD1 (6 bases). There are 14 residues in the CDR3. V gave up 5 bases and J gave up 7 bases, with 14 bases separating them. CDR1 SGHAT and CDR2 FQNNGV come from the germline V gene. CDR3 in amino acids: CASSIHRVDGELFF. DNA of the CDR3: TGTGCCAGCAGCATTCACAGGGTAGACGGGGAGCTGTTTTTT.

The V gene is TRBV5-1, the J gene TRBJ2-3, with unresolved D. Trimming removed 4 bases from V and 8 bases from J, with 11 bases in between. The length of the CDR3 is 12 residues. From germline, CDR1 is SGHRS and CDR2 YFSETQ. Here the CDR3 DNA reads TGCGCCAGCAGCCAACTTTCGGGTACGCAGTATTTT. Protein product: CASSQLSGTQYF. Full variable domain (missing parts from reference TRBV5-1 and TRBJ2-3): KAGVTQTPRYLIKTRGQQVTLSCSPISGHRSVSWYQQTPGQGLQFLFEYFSETQRNKGNFPGRFSGRQFSNSRSEMNVSTLELGDSALYLCASSQLSGTQYFGPGTRLTVL.

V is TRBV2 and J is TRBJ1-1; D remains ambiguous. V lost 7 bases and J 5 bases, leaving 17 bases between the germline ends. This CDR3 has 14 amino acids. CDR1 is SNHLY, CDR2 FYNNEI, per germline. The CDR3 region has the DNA TGTGCCAGCAAATCACAAGGGAGTGATACTGAAGCTTTCTTT. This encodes CASKSQGSDTEAFF.

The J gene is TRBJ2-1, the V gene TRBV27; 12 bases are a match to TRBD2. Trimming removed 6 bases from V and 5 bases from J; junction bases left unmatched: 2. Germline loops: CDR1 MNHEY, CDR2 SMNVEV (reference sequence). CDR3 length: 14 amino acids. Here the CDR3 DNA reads TGTGCCAGCAGGCTAGCGGGAGGGAACAATGAGCAGTTCTTC. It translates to CASRLAGGNNEQFF.

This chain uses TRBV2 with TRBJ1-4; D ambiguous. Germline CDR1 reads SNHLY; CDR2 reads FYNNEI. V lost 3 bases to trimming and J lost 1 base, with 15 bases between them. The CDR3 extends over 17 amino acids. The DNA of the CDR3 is TGTGCCAGCAGTGACGCCGTATTTTCGGGAACTAATGAAAAACTGTTTTTT. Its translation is CASSDAVFSGTNEKLFF.

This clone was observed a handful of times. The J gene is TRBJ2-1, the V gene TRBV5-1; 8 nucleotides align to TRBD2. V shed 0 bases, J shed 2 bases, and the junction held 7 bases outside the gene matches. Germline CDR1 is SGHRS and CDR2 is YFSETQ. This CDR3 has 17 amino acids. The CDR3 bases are TGCGCCAGCAGCTTGGCCACGGGACTAGGGGCCTACAATGAGCAGTTCTTC. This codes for CASSLATGLGAYNEQFF.

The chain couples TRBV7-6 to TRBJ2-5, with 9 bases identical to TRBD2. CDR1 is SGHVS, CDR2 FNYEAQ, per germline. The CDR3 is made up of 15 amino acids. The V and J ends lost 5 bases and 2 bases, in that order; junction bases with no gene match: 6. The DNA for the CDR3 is TGTGCCAGCAGCCTGGGACTAGCAGCACAAGAGACCCAGTACTTC. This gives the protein CASSLGLAAQETQYF.

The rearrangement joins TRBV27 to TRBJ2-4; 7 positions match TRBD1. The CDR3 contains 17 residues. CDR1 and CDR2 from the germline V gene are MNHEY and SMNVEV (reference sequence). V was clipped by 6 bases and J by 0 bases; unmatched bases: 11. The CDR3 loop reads CASSVGGQALAKNIQYF. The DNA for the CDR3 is TGTGCCAGCAGCGTTGGAGGACAGGCACTAGCCAAAAACATTCAGTACTTC.

CDR3 residues: CASSDLTGSGNTIYF. In DNA, the CDR3 is TGCGCCAGCAGTGACCTCACAGGGTCTGGAAACACCATATATTTT. The gene calls are TRBV10-2 and TRBJ1-3, with D possibly matching TRBD1 (6 bases). Trimming left V 3 bases short and J 1 base short, with 10 bases between. Germline CDR1 reads WSHSY; CDR2 reads SAAADI. The CDR3 extends over 15 amino acids.

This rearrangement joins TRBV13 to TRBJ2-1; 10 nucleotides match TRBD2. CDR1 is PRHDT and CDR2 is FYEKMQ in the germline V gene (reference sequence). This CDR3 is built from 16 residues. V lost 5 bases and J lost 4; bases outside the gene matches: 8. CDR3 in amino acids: CASSPRLAGSYNEQFF. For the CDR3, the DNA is TGTGCCAGCAGCCCCAGACTAGCGGGTTCTTACAATGAGCAGTTCTTC. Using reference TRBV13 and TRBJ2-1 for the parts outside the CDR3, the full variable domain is AAGVIQSPRHLIKEKRETATLKCYPIPRHDTVYWYQQGPGQDPQFLISFYEKMQSDKGSIPDRFSAQQFSDYHSELNMSSLELGDSALYFCASSPRLAGSYNEQFFGPGTRLTVL.

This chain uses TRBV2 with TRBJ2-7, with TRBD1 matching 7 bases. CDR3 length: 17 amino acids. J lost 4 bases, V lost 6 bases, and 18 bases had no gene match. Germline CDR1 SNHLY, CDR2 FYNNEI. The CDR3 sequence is CASRRGRDRDMKYEQYF. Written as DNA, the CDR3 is TGTGCCAGCAGGAGGGGGAGAGACAGGGATATGAAGTACGAGCAGTACTTC.

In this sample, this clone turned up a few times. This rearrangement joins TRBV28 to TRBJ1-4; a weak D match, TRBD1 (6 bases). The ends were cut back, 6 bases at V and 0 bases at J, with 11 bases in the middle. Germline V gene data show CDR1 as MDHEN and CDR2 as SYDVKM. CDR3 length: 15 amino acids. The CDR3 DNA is TGTGCCAGCAGGACCGGGACATCAACTAATGAAAAACTGTTTTTT. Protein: CASRTGTSTNEKLFF.

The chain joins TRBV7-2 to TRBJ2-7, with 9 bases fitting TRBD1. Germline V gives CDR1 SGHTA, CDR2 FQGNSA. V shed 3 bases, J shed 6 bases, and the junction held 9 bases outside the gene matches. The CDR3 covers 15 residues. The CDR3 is CASSFTGTGFAEQYF. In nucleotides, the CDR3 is TGTGCCAGCAGCTTCACCGGGACAGGGTTCGCCGAGCAGTACTTC.

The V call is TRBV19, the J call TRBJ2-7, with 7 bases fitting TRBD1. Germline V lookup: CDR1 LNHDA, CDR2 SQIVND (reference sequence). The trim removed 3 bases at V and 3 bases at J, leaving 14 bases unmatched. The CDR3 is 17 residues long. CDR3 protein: CASSIRGSGPSFYEQYF. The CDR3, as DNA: TGTGCCAGTAGTATCAGGGGGTCCGGTCCTAGCTTCTACGAGCAGTACTTC. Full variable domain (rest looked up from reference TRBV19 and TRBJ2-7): DGGITQSPKYLFRKEGQNVTLSCEQNLNHDAMYWYRQDPGQGLRLIYYSQIVNDFQKGDIAEGYSVSREKKESFPLTVTSAQKNPTAFYLCASSIRGSGPSFYEQYFGPGTRLTVT.

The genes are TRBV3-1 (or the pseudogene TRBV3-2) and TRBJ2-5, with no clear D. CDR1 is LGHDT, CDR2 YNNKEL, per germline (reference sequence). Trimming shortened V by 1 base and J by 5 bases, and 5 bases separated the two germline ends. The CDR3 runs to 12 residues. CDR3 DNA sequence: TGTGCCAGCAGCCAAGTCGGTGAGACCCAGTACTTC. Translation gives CASSQVGETQYF.